These 3 T cell receptor beta chains share one sample of origin, sequenced in a study of post-analysis software for immune sequencing data. Findings and caveats of the study: Controls had lower frequencies than patients of a handful of TRBV segments, which included TRBV5-6, TRBV5-1 and TRBV20-1.

Their cognate antigens are unknown. Carried by the TCR beta cDNA libraries were unique molecular identifiers. TCRdb reanalysed the PCR reads using MiXCR and keeps one entry per CDR3 protein. The data contain 700,000 to 800,000 distinct CDR3 sequences, 30% of them seen just once; the ten biggest clones take up roughly 0.54%. The sequencing sample was made of blood. The receptors were gathered from a girl aged 5-17 years with multiple sclerosis.

The V gene is TRBV6-2 or TRBV6-3, the J gene TRBJ1-4; no clear D gene. The CDR3 runs to 15 residues. CDR1 is MNHEY, CDR2 SVGEGT, per germline. Trimming left V 0 bases short and J 4 bases short, with 9 bases between. This CDR3 reads CASSYSMQLNEKLFF. CDR3 DNA: TGTGCCAGCAGTTACTCGATGCAGCTTAATGAAAAACTGTTTTTT.

The chain has TRBV7-8 and TRBJ1-6; D unresolved. The CDR3 is 16 residues long. Per germline, CDR1 SGHVS and CDR2 FQNEAQ. Trimming removed 0 bases from V and 10 bases from J, with 16 bases in between. This chain's CDR3 is CASSLALGLVQSPLHF. The CDR3 coding sequence is TGTGCCAGCAGCTTAGCGCTTGGACTCGTTCAGTCACCCCTCCACTTT.

A few counts support this clonotype. This chain joins TRBV7-2 and TRBJ2-3; 11 bases fit TRBD2. CDR1 and CDR2 (germline): SGHTA, FQGNSA. CDR3 length equals 16 residues. Germline trimming cut 2 bases from V and 5 bases from J; bases unmatched to any gene: 6. DNA for the CDR3: TGTGCCAGCAGCTTATATACTAGCGGGGGATTAGATACGCAGTATTTT. Translated: CASSLYTSGGLDTQYF.